A selection of T cell receptor beta chains follows, all from one sample in a study of T-cell memory formation after mild COVID-19. MiXCR, run by TCRdb on the 5' RACE reads, gives a single entry per CDR3 protein. The repertoire holds 40,000 to 60,000 distinct CDR3 sequences, with about 7.3% as singletons. The source material was PBMCs or a T cell subset sorted from them (not recorded which). The receptor source for this set is a man between 18 and 35 years old who had mild COVID-19 (a few samples of this study predate the infection). Cell type and time point are not known. Both conserved end residues are part of each CDR3. D genes are given only for firm matches. Clone size is not always given. Where it is, it says once, few, many or a class for expanded clones.

D gene: -; clone size: many; V gene: TRBV5-1; J gene: TRBJ2-1; CDR3 protein: CASSLGLAYNEQFF; CDR3 DNA: TGCGCCAGCAGCTTGGGACTAGCCTACAATGAGCAGTTCTTC
D gene: -; clone size: -; V gene: TRBV30; J gene: TRBJ1-5; CDR3 protein: CAWTEGAGNQPQHF; CDR3 DNA: TGTGCCTGGACGGAGGGCGCGGGCAATCAGCCCCAGCATTTT
D gene: -; clone size: few; V gene: TRBV28; J gene: TRBJ1-6; CDR3 protein: CASSQMSAPLHF; CDR3 DNA: TGTGCCAGCAGTCAGATGTCGGCACCCCTCCACTTT
D gene: -; clone size: few; V gene: TRBV5-1; J gene: TRBJ2-3; CDR3 protein: CASSSLGRDTDTQYF; CDR3 DNA: TGCGCCAGCAGCTCCCTCGGCAGGGACACAGATACGCAGTATTTT
D gene: TRBD1; clone size: -; V gene: TRBV12-3/TRBV12-4; J gene: TRBJ2-4; CDR3 protein: CASSLADRGRNF; CDR3 DNA: TGTGCCAGCAGTTTAGCGGACAGGGGGCGTAACTTC
D gene: -; clone size: -; V gene: TRBV7-9; J gene: TRBJ1-3; CDR3 protein: CASSLLSSGNTIYF; CDR3 DNA: TGTGCCAGCAGCTTACTTAGCTCTGGAAACACCATATATTTT
D gene: TRBD1; clone size: many; V gene: TRBV6-5; J gene: TRBJ2-1; CDR3 protein: CASSYKGTGENEQFF; CDR3 DNA: TGTGCCAGCAGTTACAAAGGGACAGGGGAAAATGAGCAGTTCTTC
D gene: -; clone size: few; V gene: TRBV3-1; J gene: TRBJ1-5; CDR3 protein: CASSRGTAGDQPQHF; CDR3 DNA: TGTGCCAGCAGCCGTGGGACGGCGGGCGATCAGCCCCAGCATTTT
D gene: -; clone size: few; V gene: TRBV29-1; J gene: TRBJ1-2; CDR3 protein: CSVELGYTF; CDR3 DNA: TGCAGCGTTGAGCTTGGCTACACCTTC
D gene: -; clone size: few; V gene: TRBV7-2; J gene: TRBJ1-5; CDR3 protein: CASSLGRSSNQPQHF; CDR3 DNA: TGTGCCAGCAGCTTGGGGAGGTCTAGCAATCAGCCCCAGCATTTT
D gene: TRBD1; clone size: few; V gene: TRBV12-3/TRBV12-4; J gene: TRBJ1-6; CDR3 protein: CASSPTGVGSPLHF; CDR3 DNA: TGTGCCAGCAGTCCTACAGGGGTCGGTTCACCCCTCCACTTT
D gene: -; clone size: many; V gene: TRBV7-2; J gene: TRBJ1-2; CDR3 protein: CASTPPTTAVYGYTF; CDR3 DNA: TGTGCCAGCACCCCTCCCACGACAGCCGTCTATGGCTACACCTTC
D gene: TRBD1; clone size: few; V gene: TRBV5-8; J gene: TRBJ1-5; CDR3 protein: CASSQGTGRNQPQHF; CDR3 DNA: TGTGCCAGCAGCCAGGGGACAGGGAGAAATCAGCCCCAGCATTTT
D gene: -; clone size: many; V gene: TRBV5-1; J gene: TRBJ2-2; CDR3 protein: CASSSDGRNTGELFF; CDR3 DNA: TGCGCCAGCAGCTCTGACGGGAGAAACACCGGGGAGCTGTTTTTT
D gene: TRBD1; clone size: -; V gene: TRBV6-1; J gene: TRBJ1-5; CDR3 protein: CASTYRARGLDQPQHF; CDR3 DNA: TGTGCCAGCACTTACCGAGCCAGGGGGCTTGATCAGCCCCAGCATTTT
D gene: TRBD1; clone size: -; V gene: TRBV12-3/TRBV12-4; J gene: TRBJ1-2; CDR3 protein: CASSATGGANGYTF; CDR3 DNA: TGTGCCAGCAGTGCCACAGGGGGCGCGAATGGCTACACCTTC
D gene: -; clone size: few; V gene: TRBV14; J gene: TRBJ1-2; CDR3 protein: CASSQSGANYGYTF; CDR3 DNA: TGTGCCAGCAGCCAGTCAGGAGCTAACTATGGCTACACCTTC
D gene: -; clone size: few; V gene: TRBV24-1; J gene: TRBJ2-3; CDR3 protein: CATSAGTGLDTQYF; CDR3 DNA: TGTGCCACCAGTGCAGGAACAGGGTTGGATACGCAGTATTTT
D gene: -; clone size: -; V gene: TRBV3-1; J gene: TRBJ1-1; CDR3 protein: CASSQLGSTEAFF; CDR3 DNA: TGTGCCAGCAGCCAACTCGGGAGTACTGAAGCTTTCTTT
D gene: -; clone size: many; V gene: TRBV11-2; J gene: TRBJ2-3; CDR3 protein: CASSLDSIQGDTQYF; CDR3 DNA: TGTGCCAGCAGCTTAGACAGCATACAAGGGGATACGCAGTATTTT
D gene: TRBD1; clone size: many; V gene: TRBV27; J gene: TRBJ1-5; CDR3 protein: CASRVGQISNQPQHF; CDR3 DNA: TGTGCCAGCAGAGTGGGACAGATTAGCAATCAGCCCCAGCATTTT
D gene: -; clone size: -; V gene: TRBV5-1; J gene: TRBJ2-1; CDR3 protein: CASSLTSSNEQFF; CDR3 DNA: TGCGCCAGCAGCTTGACTAGTAGCAATGAGCAGTTCTTC
D gene: -; clone size: few; V gene: TRBV20-1; J gene: TRBJ1-5; CDR3 protein: CSAIRPNQPQHF; CDR3 DNA: TGCAGTGCTATCCGACCGAATCAGCCCCAGCATTTT
D gene: -; clone size: many; V gene: TRBV9; J gene: TRBJ2-7; CDR3 protein: CASSVGGRYEQYF; CDR3 DNA: TGTGCCAGCAGCGTAGGGGGCCGGTACGAGCAGTACTTC
D gene: -; clone size: few; V gene: TRBV11-2; J gene: TRBJ1-2; CDR3 protein: CASSQQGWDGYTF; CDR3 DNA: TGTGCCAGCAGCCAACAGGGTTGGGATGGCTACACCTTC
D gene: TRBD2; clone size: few; V gene: TRBV11-1; J gene: TRBJ2-1; CDR3 protein: CASSFLRSGGRQFF; CDR3 DNA: TGTGCCAGCAGCTTCCTACGTAGCGGGGGAAGGCAGTTCTTC
D gene: -; clone size: many; V gene: TRBV11-2; J gene: TRBJ2-5; CDR3 protein: CASSKKTGTGATETQYF; CDR3 DNA: TGTGCCAGCAGCAAAAAAACCGGGACGGGGGCGACGGAGACCCAGTACTTC
D gene: TRBD1; clone size: many; V gene: TRBV4-3; J gene: TRBJ2-7; CDR3 protein: CASSQEPTGTVYEQYF; CDR3 DNA: TGCGCCAGCAGCCAGGAACCGACCGGGACAGTATACGAGCAGTACTTC
D gene: TRBD1; clone size: many; V gene: TRBV5-1; J gene: TRBJ2-7; CDR3 protein: CASSALQGAYEQYF; CDR3 DNA: TGCGCCAGCAGCGCGCTACAGGGGGCTTACGAGCAGTACTTC
D gene: TRBD1; clone size: -; V gene: TRBV29-1; J gene: TRBJ1-2; CDR3 protein: CSGGTVEGYTF; CDR3 DNA: TGCAGCGGCGGGACAGTCGAAGGCTACACCTTC
D gene: -; clone size: -; V gene: TRBV29-1; J gene: TRBJ1-1; CDR3 protein: CSGDEQFGEAFF; CDR3 DNA: TGCAGCGGAGACGAGCAGTTTGGGGAAGCTTTCTTT
D gene: -; clone size: many; V gene: TRBV27; J gene: TRBJ1-5; CDR3 protein: CARYSEQGSFQPQHF; CDR3 DNA: TGTGCCAGATACTCCGAACAGGGCTCGTTTCAGCCCCAGCATTTT
D gene: -; clone size: many; V gene: TRBV12-3/TRBV12-4; J gene: TRBJ2-5; CDR3 protein: CASSPRGALQETQYF; CDR3 DNA: TGTGCCAGCAGCCCAAGGGGGGCTCTCCAAGAGACCCAGTACTTC
D gene: -; clone size: few; V gene: TRBV12-3/TRBV12-4; J gene: TRBJ2-5; CDR3 protein: CASSPRERETQYF; CDR3 DNA: TGTGCCAGCAGCCCCAGGGAGAGAGAGACCCAGTACTTC
D gene: TRBD1; clone size: few; V gene: TRBV4-1; J gene: TRBJ1-5; CDR3 protein: CASSQLPRTGEDHQPQHF; CDR3 DNA: TGCGCCAGCAGCCAACTCCCAAGGACAGGGGAGGATCATCAGCCCCAGCATTTT
D gene: TRBD1; clone size: -; V gene: TRBV12-3/TRBV12-4; J gene: TRBJ1-2; CDR3 protein: CASSNRGAFGYTF; CDR3 DNA: TGTGCCAGCAGTAACAGGGGGGCCTTTGGCTACACCTTC
D gene: TRBD1; clone size: few; V gene: TRBV19; J gene: TRBJ2-7; CDR3 protein: CASKGGDNYEQYF; CDR3 DNA: TGTGCCAGTAAAGGGGGCGATAACTACGAGCAGTACTTC
D gene: -; clone size: many; V gene: TRBV27; J gene: TRBJ1-2; CDR3 protein: CASRSAGSNYGYTF; CDR3 DNA: TGTGCCAGCAGATCTGCGGGTTCGAACTATGGCTACACCTTC
D gene: TRBD2; clone size: medium-sized; V gene: TRBV5-1; J gene: TRBJ2-1; CDR3 protein: CASSPSSGVYNEQFF; CDR3 DNA: TGCGCCAGCAGCCCCTCCAGCGGGGTCTACAATGAGCAGTTCTTC
D gene: TRBD1; clone size: few; V gene: TRBV5-6; J gene: TRBJ2-5; CDR3 protein: CASSGTVQETQYF; CDR3 DNA: TGTGCCAGCAGCGGGACAGTCCAAGAGACCCAGTACTTC
D gene: -; clone size: few; V gene: TRBV6-2/TRBV6-3; J gene: TRBJ2-3; CDR3 protein: CASSPLRGRSTDTQYF; CDR3 DNA: TGTGCCAGCAGCCCACTTCGGGGCCGAAGCACAGATACGCAGTATTTT
D gene: TRBD1; clone size: -; V gene: TRBV30; J gene: TRBJ1-2; CDR3 protein: CAWSVKGQGSNYGYTF; CDR3 DNA: TGTGCCTGGAGTGTTAAGGGACAGGGTTCCAACTATGGCTACACCTTC
D gene: -; clone size: -; V gene: TRBV10-3; J gene: TRBJ1-5; CDR3 protein: CAISADGDRQPQHF; CDR3 DNA: TGTGCCATCAGCGCGGACGGTGATCGTCAGCCCCAGCATTTT
D gene: -; clone size: few; V gene: TRBV20-1; J gene: TRBJ1-6; CDR3 protein: CSASFGGYNSPLHF; CDR3 DNA: TGCAGTGCTAGTTTCGGGGGATATAATTCACCCCTCCACTTT
D gene: -; clone size: many; V gene: TRBV25-1; J gene: TRBJ2-5; CDR3 protein: CASSPGYGGKTQYF; CDR3 DNA: TGTGCCAGCAGTCCAGGCTATGGGGGCAAGACCCAGTACTTC
D gene: -; clone size: medium-sized; V gene: TRBV5-6; J gene: TRBJ2-5; CDR3 protein: CASSFWGPNFQETQYF; CDR3 DNA: TGTGCCAGCAGCTTTTGGGGGCCGAACTTCCAAGAGACCCAGTACTTC
D gene: -; clone size: many; V gene: TRBV7-9; J gene: TRBJ2-2; CDR3 protein: CASSLQDTGELFF; CDR3 DNA: TGTGCCAGCAGCCTACAGGACACCGGGGAGCTGTTTTTT
D gene: -; clone size: -; V gene: TRBV3-1; J gene: TRBJ1-5; CDR3 protein: CASSVSGQPQHF; CDR3 DNA: TGTGCCAGCAGCGTTAGCGGGCAGCCCCAGCATTTT
D gene: -; clone size: few; V gene: TRBV7-3; J gene: TRBJ2-3; CDR3 protein: CASSKGAARTDTQYF; CDR3 DNA: TGTGCCAGCAGCAAAGGTGCGGCGAGGACAGATACGCAGTATTTT
D gene: TRBD2; clone size: many; V gene: TRBV6-2/TRBV6-3; J gene: TRBJ2-1; CDR3 protein: CASRKTGGPGEQFF; CDR3 DNA: TGTGCCAGCAGAAAAACGGGGGGGCCGGGTGAGCAGTTCTTC
D gene: -; clone size: -; V gene: TRBV20-1; J gene: TRBJ2-3; CDR3 protein: CSASRGPNTDTQYF; CDR3 DNA: TGCAGTGCTAGCCGAGGACCAAACACAGATACGCAGTATTTT
D gene: -; clone size: few; V gene: TRBV12-3/TRBV12-4; J gene: TRBJ2-2; CDR3 protein: CASSSSRNTGELFF; CDR3 DNA: TGTGCCAGCAGTTCGTCCAGGAACACCGGGGAGCTGTTTTTT
D gene: -; clone size: many; V gene: TRBV5-1; J gene: TRBJ2-7; CDR3 protein: CASSPDPTYEQYF; CDR3 DNA: TGCGCCAGCAGCCCAGATCCAACTTACGAGCAGTACTTC